One T cell receptor (beta chain) is described in this entry. Antigen specificity is unknown. A multiplex PCR was run with 60 Vbeta primers and 13 Jbeta primers. Repertoires were generated with immunoSEQ multiplex PCR, while TCRdb's copy carries only in-frame clones and drops some. The profile shows fewer than 200,000 clones, less than 85% of them singletons. CDR1 and CDR2 (germline): SNHLY, FYNNEI. Trimming cost V 6 bases and J 1 base; bases outside gene matches: 10. This CDR3 comprises 17 residues. This specimen comes from a study of cytomegalovirus exposure and HLA in healthy donors. General observations from the study: Apart from CMV serostatus, no immune exposure information was available. For most subjects, TCR beta sequences were reported to predict HLA-A and HLA-B alleles with accuracy. Rare TCR sequences dominated, though some public TCRs recurred in many donors. In a later analysis, a missense DCLRE1C variant was linked to TCR beta V- and J-gene trimming.

The source is a male donor in good health and CMV-seronegative. The specimen was PBMCs. This chain links TRBV2 with TRBJ1-5, with 9 bases fitting TRBD1. This chain's CDR3 is CASSPGQGRLSNQPQHF. CDR3 coding DNA: TGTGCCAGCAGCCCGGGACAGGGAAGGCTCAGCAATCAGCCCCAGCATTTT.